Reported below is one TCR beta chain. The antigen is undetermined. Use of 60 Vbeta and 13 Jbeta primers characterized the PCR. The data were produced by immunoSEQ multiplex PCR, yet TCRdb's version contains in-frame clones alone and is incomplete. Among about 150,000 clones listed, roughly 80% were seen once. These data originate in a study of cytomegalovirus exposure and HLA in healthy donors. General study results and limits: Analysis performed later found more than 15,000 TCR beta sequences associated with HLA alleles at 0.05 false discovery rate.

The receptor comes from a male donor in good health and CMV-seronegative. Source material: PBMCs.

The CDR3 DNA reads as TGTGCCAGCGGACTAGCGGGAGGCTCAGATACGCAGTATTTT. It specifies CASGLAGGSDTQYF. The gene calls are TRBV7-3 and TRBJ2-3, with 14 bases aligning to TRBD2. With V trimmed by 8 bases and J by 4 bases, 2 bases remained unmatched. Germline loops: CDR1 SGHTA, CDR2 FQGTGA. This CDR3 contains 14 residues.